This T cell receptor (beta chain) derives from a study of human T cells and chemical hapten exposure. General study findings and limits: Patch test score rose with PT1 expanded TCR count, significant at thresholds 8, 16 and 32, not 4.

The germline V gene encodes CDR1 SQVTM and CDR2 ANQGSEA. V lost 4 bases and J lost 3, with 13 bases in between. This CDR3 contains 13 residues. At least ten counts were recorded for this clonotype. Its antigen is as yet unknown. Authors' methods: TCR counts had a median of about 92,000 per sample and spanned about 20,000 to 750,000. In TCRdb, the RACE reads were re-called with MiXCR into one record per CDR3 protein. These V and J calls rely on TCRdb rather than the paper's analysis. This sample yields some 70,000 distinct CDR3 sequences, of which roughly 9.8% are seen a single time; about 5% belongs to the top ten. Time point here: pre-sensitization, week 0. As for treatment: therapeutic diphenylcyclopropenone sensitization with weekly scalp DPC.

The starting material was whole blood, obtained in connection with sensitization to the hapten diphenylcyclopropenone (DPC). The genes are TRBV29-1 and TRBJ2-7; tentative D call: TRBD2 (5 bases). This TCR derives from a woman in her forties or fifties with alopecia areata. Some clones in this sample may be carry-over from other donors' samples. The CDR3 region is CSVVERGYYEQYF. DNA of the CDR3: TGCAGCGTTGTAGAACGGGGATACTACGAGCAGTACTTC.